Presented here are 24 T cell receptor beta chains from one specimen sequenced in a study of blood T cell repertoires in COVID-19 (dated by TCRdb to 2020 to 2021). Preparation of the library involved the immunoSEQ multiplex PCR assay. In TCRdb, the immuneACCESS table is reduced to in-frame sequences with V and J assigned. These tables do not hold every clone; where another copy was compared, an unresolved V gene accounts for under half, and the others remain unexplained. The sample data list 300,000 to 450,000 clones, and around 87% of these were observed just once. Of the sample, around 2.9% falls within the top ten clones. The source material was peripheral blood. These receptors originate from a human donor in a cohort sampled during active COVID-19.

V and J are TRBV4-1 and TRBJ2-7; TRBD1 agrees at 8 bases. Germline CDR1 MGHRA, CDR2 YSYEKL. The V and J ends lost 4 bases and 1 base, in that order; junction bases with no gene match: 6. CDR3 size: 15 residues. The CDR3 DNA is TGCGCCAGCAGCCCCGGACAGGGAGAATCCTACGAGCAGTACTTC. Amino acid sequence: CASSPGQGESYEQYF.

CDR3 DNA: TGTGCCAGCAGTTTTAGGGGCGCGAACTATGGCTACACCTTC. The encoded protein is CASSFRGANYGYTF. This chain links TRBV28 with TRBJ1-2, with a tentative D call TRBD1 (5 bases). Per the germline V gene, CDR1 is MDHEN and CDR2 is SYDVKM. Between the trimmed V and J ends, which lost 3 bases and 2 bases, there was a span of 10 bases. This CDR3 region has 14 residues.

The chain employs TRBV28 and TRBJ2-7, with D maybe TRBD1 (5 bases). This CDR3 is built from 16 residues. Trimming removed 6 bases at V and 9 bases at J, with 27 bases between. The germline gives CDR1 MDHEN, CDR2 SYDVKM. CDR3 loop: CASSPLSRQGRVWQYF. DNA for the CDR3: TGTGCCAGCAGCCCCCTTTCGAGGCAGGGCCGGGTATGGCAGTACTTC. The full variable domain, rest sourced from reference TRBV28 and TRBJ2-7, is DVKVTQSSRYLVKRTGEKVFLECVQDMDHENMFWYRQDPGLGLRLIYFSYDVKMKEKGDIPEGYSVSREKKERFSLILESASTNQTSMYLCASSPLSRQGRVWQYFGPGTRLTVT.

The V call is TRBV28, the J call TRBJ1-6; 7 bases agree with TRBD1. From germline, CDR1 is MDHEN and CDR2 SYDVKM. This CDR3 region has 14 residues. V dropped 3 bases and J dropped 7; count of bases not matched to a gene: 3. CDR3 sequence reads: CASSLEQGNSPLHF. Here the CDR3 DNA reads TGTGCCAGCAGTTTGGAACAGGGGAATTCACCCCTCCACTTT.

V and J are TRBV7-2 and TRBJ1-2; tentative D call: TRBD1 (5 bases). Trimming left V 4 bases short and J 4 bases short, with 13 bases between. The CDR3 loop spans 14 amino acids. The germline gives CDR1 SGHTA, CDR2 FQGNSA. CDR3 protein: CASSSPGGVYGYTF. CDR3 nucleotide sequence: TGTGCCAGCAGCTCCCCGGGGGGTGTCTATGGCTACACCTTC.

The chain links TRBV3-1 (or the pseudogene TRBV3-2) to TRBJ2-1; TRBD2 might be the D (5 bases). In germline, CDR1 is LGHDT, CDR2 YNNKEL (reference sequence). Trimming left V 2 bases short and J 0 bases short, with 11 bases between. CDR3 size: 16 residues. The CDR3 is CASSQMQRNSYNEQFF. CDR3 DNA: TGTGCCAGCAGCCAAATGCAGCGGAACTCCTACAATGAGCAGTTCTTC.

V and J are TRBV5-1 and TRBJ2-5, with a weak D call TRBD2 (5 bases). The CDR3 sequence is 16 residues long. Germline CDR1 is SGHRS and CDR2 is YFSETQ. Trimming took 5 bases from V and 1 from J, leaving 18 bases between them. The CDR3 DNA follows: TGCGCCAGCAGTTCGCAAGGACTGATGAGCCAAGAGACCCAGTACTTC. Translation: CASSSQGLMSQETQYF. Using reference TRBV5-1 and TRBJ2-5 for the parts outside the CDR3, the full variable domain is KAGVTQTPRYLIKTRGQQVTLSCSPISGHRSVSWYQQTPGQGLQFLFEYFSETQRNKGNFPGRFSGRQFSNSRSEMNVSTLELGDSALYLCASSSQGLMSQETQYFGPGTRLLVL.

The chain couples TRBV10-3 to TRBJ1-2; tentative D call: TRBD1 (6 bases). From germline, CDR1 is ENHRY and CDR2 SYGVKD. Trimming pared 0 bases from V and 6 bases from J, leaving 14 bases between. The CDR3 sequence is 15 residues long. The CDR3 DNA reads as TGTGCCATCAGTGAGTCGGGGGGGCTAATCAATGGCTACACCTTC. Encoded protein: CAISESGGLINGYTF.

The J gene is TRBJ1-5, the V gene TRBV25-1; TRBD1 aligns across 8 bases. V was pared by 2 bases and J by 0 bases, with 9 bases of the junction left unmatched. The CDR3 is made up of 18 amino acids. Germline V gene sequence: CDR1 MGHDK, CDR2 SYGVNS. CDR3 coding DNA: TGTGCCAGCAGTGAAGGGGGGGACAGGCCATATAGCAATCAGCCCCAGCATTTT. The encoded protein is CASSEGGDRPYSNQPQHF.

The chain combines TRBV7-3 with TRBJ1-1, with 7 bases fitting TRBD1. The CDR3 runs 15 residues. The germline CDR1 and CDR2 sequences are SGHTA and FQGTGA. The V and J ends lost 0 bases and 0 bases, in that order; junction bases with no gene match: 1. The CDR3 region is CASSLTGQMNTEAFF. The CDR3 DNA reads TGTGCCAGCAGCTTAACGGGACAGATGAACACTGAAGCTTTCTTT.

This chain joins TRBV20-1 and TRBJ2-6; 8 positions agree with TRBD2. V shed 3 bases, J shed 0 bases, and the junction held 16 bases outside the gene matches. Germline V CDR1 and CDR2: DFQATT, SNEGSKA (reference sequence). This CDR3 region has 20 residues. CDR3 sequence reads: CSASPIGRAFGNSGANVLTF. The DNA of the CDR3 is TGCAGTGCTAGTCCAATCGGGAGGGCCTTCGGAAACTCTGGGGCCAACGTCCTGACTTTC.

V usage is TRBV19 and J usage is TRBJ1-2, with D unclear. The V gene lost 4 bases and the J gene lost 8 bases, with 11 bases spanning the gap. This CDR3 comprises 12 residues. Germline V CDR1 and CDR2: LNHDA, SQIVND (reference sequence). CDR3 DNA: TGTGCCAGTAGTACCCGCTATTCAGGCTACACCTTC. It encodes CASSTRYSGYTF.

This rearrangement joins TRBV18 to TRBJ2-1, with 7 bases matching TRBD1. The CDR3 consists of 13 residues. Germline trimming cut 5 bases from V and 5 bases from J; bases unmatched to any gene: 3. The germline V gene encodes CDR1 KGHSH and CDR2 LQKENI. CDR3 nucleotides: TGTGCCAGCTCATTGGGACAGAACAATGAGCAGTTCTTC. It yields the protein CASSLGQNNEQFF.

The chain links TRBV4-2 to TRBJ2-1, with D perhaps TRBD2 (6 bases). V was pared by 2 bases and J by 1 base, with 9 bases between. The length of the CDR3 is 15 residues. From germline, CDR1 is LGHNA and CDR2 YNFKEQ. CDR3 coding DNA: TGTGCCAGCAGCCAAACTAGCAGATCCTACAATGAGCAGTTCTTC. Encoded protein: CASSQTSRSYNEQFF.

The CDR3 loop is CASSPPPLGQYYNYGYTF. CDR3 nucleotide sequence: TGTGCCAGCAGCCCACCCCCCCTGGGACAGTACTATAACTATGGCTACACCTTC. This chain connects TRBV7-2 to TRBJ1-2; 7 nucleotides align to TRBD1. This CDR3 contains 18 residues. V lost 5 bases, J lost 1 base, and 16 bases stayed unmatched. Germline CDR1 SGHTA, CDR2 FQGNSA.

This chain joins TRBV19 and TRBJ2-7, with 9 bases that match TRBD2. This CDR3 has 15 residues. Germline loops: CDR1 LNHDA, CDR2 SQIVND (reference sequence). V lost 6 bases to trimming and J lost 3 bases; unmatched junction nucleotides: 9. The CDR3 region has the DNA TGTGCCAGTAGCCGTAGACTAGCGGAGAACTACGAGCAGTACTTC. This gives the protein CASSRRLAENYEQYF. Variable domain in full (rest from reference TRBV19 and TRBJ2-7): DGGITQSPKYLFRKEGQNVTLSCEQNLNHDAMYWYRQDPGQGLRLIYYSQIVNDFQKGDIAEGYSVSREKKESFPLTVTSAQKNPTAFYLCASSRRLAENYEQYFGPGTRLTVT.

This rearrangement joins TRBV30 to TRBJ2-7; a weak D match, TRBD2 (6 bases). CDR1 is GTSNPN and CDR2 is SVGIG in the germline V gene (reference sequence). V lost 1 base and J 7 bases, leaving 23 bases between the germline ends. CDR3 size: 16 residues. Here the CDR3 reads CAWSAERFGGTGEQYF. Here the CDR3 DNA reads TGTGCCTGGAGTGCCGAGAGATTTGGGGGGACTGGGGAGCAGTACTTC.

The rearrangement joins TRBV2 to TRBJ1-1; 7 bases map to TRBD1. Germline CDR1 is SNHLY and CDR2 is FYNNEI. The CDR3 is 15 amino acids. V shed 4 bases and J 1 base; nucleotides not matched to a gene: 6. As DNA, the CDR3 is TGTGCCAGCAGTGCACAGGGGTTACGGAACACTGAAGCTTTCTTT. It translates to CASSAQGLRNTEAFF.

The chain combines TRBV5-4 with TRBJ2-5; 7 nucleotides line up with TRBD1. Trimming at V came to 2 bases and at J to 2 bases, leaving 6 bases not matched to a gene. This CDR3 contains 15 residues. Germline lookup yields CDR1 SGHNT and CDR2 YYREEE (reference sequence). The CDR3 nucleotides read TGTGCCAGCAGCTTACAGGGGACAACACAAGAGACCCAGTACTTC. This sequence encodes CASSLQGTTQETQYF.

The chain is built from TRBV4-2 and TRBJ2-7; 10 bases are shared with TRBD2. Germline lookup yields CDR1 LGHNA and CDR2 YNFKEQ. The CDR3 is 14 amino acids. With V trimmed by 1 base and J by 6 bases, 3 bases remained unmatched. CDR3 sequence (DNA): TGTGCCAGCAGCCAAGTCCTAGCGGGAGCCGAGCAGTACTTC. As protein: CASSQVLAGAEQYF.

This chain joins TRBV11-2 and TRBJ2-1, with 7 bases lining up with TRBD2. The CDR3 has 17 residues. The germline V gene has CDR1 SGHAT and CDR2 FQNNGV. V lost 7 bases and J lost 1; bases outside the gene matches: 13. In DNA form, the CDR3 reads TGTGCCAGCATCCGACTCGGGGGGTCCTATTCCTACAATGAGCAGTTCTTC. This codes for CASIRLGGSYSYNEQFF.

This clone has a handful of counts. The chain carries TRBV7-9 and TRBJ1-6; 10 positions match TRBD1. The CDR3 is 15 residues long. The germline CDR1 and CDR2 sequences are SEHNR and FQNEAQ (reference sequence). J lost 7 bases, V lost 5 bases, and 5 bases had no gene match. CDR3 protein: CASSPDRGTNSPLHF. CDR3 DNA sequence: TGTGCCAGCAGCCCGGACAGGGGGACGAATTCACCCCTCCACTTT.

CDR3 bases: TGTGCCATCAGTGAACAGGGGGGTCCTGAAAAACTGTTTTTT. This codes for CAISEQGGPEKLFF. The chain couples TRBV10-3 to TRBJ1-4; TRBD1 aligns across 8 bases. Trimming cost V 3 bases and J 7 bases; bases outside gene matches: 4. The CDR3 is 14 amino acids. Germline V gives CDR1 ENHRY, CDR2 SYGVKD.

The gene calls are TRBV7-8 and TRBJ2-2, with a tentative D call TRBD2 (6 bases). CDR3 length: 15 residues. Germline V gene data show CDR1 as SGHVS and CDR2 as FQNEAQ. The germline V and J ends were trimmed by 5 bases and 5 bases, with 15 bases remaining between them. DNA of the CDR3: TGTGCCAGCAGCCCCCACCGCGGAGGGACCGGGGAGCTGTTTTTT. Protein sequence: CASSPHRGGTGELFF.